Sequencing of this T cell receptor (beta chain) was carried out in a study of long-term antiretroviral therapy in people with HIV. Turning to the study itself: The immediate-ART recommendation dates to 2015, and the earliest samples predate it by about a decade. Whole-study findings and limits: Every time point showed a repertoire led by clones expanded before ART. Versus controls, repertoires in people with HIV had narrower CDR3 length ranges.

Trimming removed 3 bases at V and 0 bases at J, with 11 bases between. The length of the CDR3 is 15 residues. Germline values: CDR1 SNHLY, CDR2 FYNNEI. With survey level as its setting, the immunoSEQ assay was v3.0. Profiling relied on immunoSEQ multiplex PCR, and the TCRdb table lists in-frame clones only, not all of them. The sample records some 33,000 clones, about four fifths being singletons. Each participant with HIV received care in the United States. Comments on this clone: No antigen is known for it.

Sequences were derived from unsorted PBMCs, sampled 0.6 years after starting antiretroviral therapy. The chain uses TRBV2 and TRBJ1-1; D is ambiguous. The TCR originated in a man younger than 30 with HIV. In DNA, the CDR3 is TGTGCCAGCAGTGATGGTCACATAATGAACACTGAAGCTTTCTTT. It codes for CASSDGHIMNTEAFF.